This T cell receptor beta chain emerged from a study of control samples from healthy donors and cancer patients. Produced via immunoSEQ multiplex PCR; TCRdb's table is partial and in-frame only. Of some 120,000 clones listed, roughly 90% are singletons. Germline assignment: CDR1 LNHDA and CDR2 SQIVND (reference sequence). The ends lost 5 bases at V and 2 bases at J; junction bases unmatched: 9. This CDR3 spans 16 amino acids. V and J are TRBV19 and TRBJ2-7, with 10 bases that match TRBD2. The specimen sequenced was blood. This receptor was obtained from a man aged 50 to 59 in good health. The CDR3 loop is CASSRGSSGGTYEQYF. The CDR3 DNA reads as TGTGCCAGTAGTCGGGGGTCTAGCGGGGGTACCTACGAGCAGTACTTC.